This T cell receptor (beta chain) was sequenced for a study of breast tumors, draining lymph nodes, adjacent tissues. Using its own MiXCR run on the multiplex PCR reads, TCRdb lists one record per CDR3 protein. The sample gives about 230,000 distinct CDR3 sequences, 32% of which show up once; just over 1.4% is in the top ten. General study results and limits: Luminal-like breast cancer showed significantly higher tumor–nontumor repertoire similarity than basal-like. Tumor TCR diversity was below lymph nodes but above nontumor tissue.

In this sample, this clonotype turned up many times. Antigen specificity is unknown. The CDR3 sequence is 16 residues long. Germline V gene sequence: CDR1 SGHTA, CDR2 FQGTGA. Trimming took off 2 bases at V and 4 bases at J, with 17 bases between the two ends. Samples came from axillary lymph nodes draining the breast cancer. Input material: axillary lymph node tissue. The sequence came from a female donor with breast cancer. Some clones in this sample may be carry-over from other donors' samples. The chain uses TRBV7-3 and TRBJ2-5; perhaps D is TRBD1 or TRBD2 (6 bases each). The CDR3 protein is CASSLQPRGGGETQYF. The CDR3 DNA sequence: TGTGCCAGCAGCTTACAGCCGCGCGGAGGGGGAGAGACCCAGTACTTC.